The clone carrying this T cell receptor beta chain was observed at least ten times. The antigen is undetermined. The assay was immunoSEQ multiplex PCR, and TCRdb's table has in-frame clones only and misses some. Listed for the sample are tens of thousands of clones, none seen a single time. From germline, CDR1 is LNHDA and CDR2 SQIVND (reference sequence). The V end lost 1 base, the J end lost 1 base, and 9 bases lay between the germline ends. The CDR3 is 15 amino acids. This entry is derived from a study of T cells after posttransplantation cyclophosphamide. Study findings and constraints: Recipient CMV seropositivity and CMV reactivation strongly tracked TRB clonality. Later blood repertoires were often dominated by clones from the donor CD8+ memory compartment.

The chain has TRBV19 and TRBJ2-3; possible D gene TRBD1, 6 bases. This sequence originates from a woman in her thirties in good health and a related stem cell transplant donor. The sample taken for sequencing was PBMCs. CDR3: CASSIGYRGTDTQYF. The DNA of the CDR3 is TGTGCCAGTAGTATAGGGTACAGGGGCACAGATACGCAGTATTTT.